This is a list of T cell receptor beta chains from one sample in a study of Ad26.COV2.S vaccination and SARS-CoV-2 variants. Generated by immunoSEQ multiplex PCR, the TCRdb table keeps only in-frame clones and is missing some. The sample shows about 440,000 clones, less than 95% of them seen only once. This specimen was peripheral blood, taken in a trial of Ad26.COV2.S vaccine versus placebo. The receptors stem from a person aged 18-65 years who received the Ad26.COV2.S COVID-19 vaccine or a placebo. CDR3s include the opening cysteine and the closing phenylalanine or tryptophan. The D gene is left open where the match is weak. Rows give clone size only sometimes, using once, few, many, or a class for an expanded clone.

abundance: NA
d_gene: NA
j_gene: TRBJ2-3
v_gene: TRBV28
CDR3nt: TGTGCCAGCAGTTACCGGGCGGGATCAACAGATACGCAGTATTTT
CDR3aa: CASSYRAGSTDTQYF

abundance: NA
d_gene: TRBD2
j_gene: TRBJ2-2
v_gene: TRBV14
CDR3nt: TGTGCCAGCAGCCAAGATCGTCAGCGGGAGAGGACCGGGGAGCTGTTTTTT
CDR3aa: CASSQDRQRERTGELFF

abundance: NA
d_gene: NA
j_gene: TRBJ2-3
v_gene: TRBV21-1
CDR3nt: TGTGCCAGCAGCAAAGCGCAGCGGGAGTGCCCCACAGATACGCAGTATTTT
CDR3aa: CASSKAQRECPTDTQYF

abundance: NA
d_gene: NA
j_gene: TRBJ2-3
v_gene: TRBV6-2/TRBV6-3
CDR3nt: TGTGCCAGCAGTTACTCGAGGCTAGCATCCACAGATACGCAGTATTTT
CDR3aa: CASSYSRLASTDTQYF

abundance: NA
d_gene: NA
j_gene: TRBJ2-5
v_gene: TRBV7-8
CDR3nt: TGTGCCAGCAGCTTAGATATAGCGGCCATAGGGACCCAGTACTTC
CDR3aa: CASSLDIAAIGTQYF

abundance: NA
d_gene: NA
j_gene: TRBJ2-1
v_gene: TRBV7-8
CDR3nt: TGTGCCAGCAGGCTGAAATCCCAACAGGGCCACAATGAGCAGTTCTTC
CDR3aa: CASRLKSQQGHNEQFF

abundance: NA
d_gene: TRBD2
j_gene: TRBJ2-2
v_gene: TRBV7-8
CDR3nt: TGTGCCAGCAGCTTCAGACTAGCGGGGAGGGCCGGGGAGCTGTTTTTT
CDR3aa: CASSFRLAGRAGELFF

abundance: NA
d_gene: NA
j_gene: TRBJ2-5
v_gene: TRBV5-6
CDR3nt: TGTGCCAGCAGCTTGGCCAATACTGCAGAAGAGACCCAGTACTTC
CDR3aa: CASSLANTAEETQYF

abundance: NA
d_gene: NA
j_gene: TRBJ1-4
v_gene: TRBV28
CDR3nt: TGTGCCAGCAGTTTGGTGCCAACTAATGAAAAACTGTTTTTT
CDR3aa: CASSLVPTNEKLFF

abundance: NA
d_gene: NA
j_gene: TRBJ2-4
v_gene: TRBV7-2
CDR3nt: TGTGCCAGCAGCTTAGGGGTCGTGGGCAGGGCGGACAAAAACATTCAGTACTTC
CDR3aa: CASSLGVVGRADKNIQYF

abundance: NA
d_gene: NA
j_gene: TRBJ1-3
v_gene: TRBV3-1/TRBV3-2
CDR3nt: TGTGCCAGCAGCCAAGATCAGGGTACAGGAAACACCATATATTTT
CDR3aa: CASSQDQGTGNTIYF

abundance: once
d_gene: NA
j_gene: TRBJ1-5
v_gene: TRBV7-9
CDR3nt: TGTGCCAGCAGCTTAGTGAGCAATCAGCCCCAGCATTTT
CDR3aa: CASSLVSNQPQHF

abundance: NA
d_gene: TRBD1
j_gene: TRBJ1-5
v_gene: TRBV5-8
CDR3nt: TGTGCCAGCAGCTACTTCGGACAGGGCAATCAGCCCCAGCATTTT
CDR3aa: CASSYFGQGNQPQHF

abundance: NA
d_gene: NA
j_gene: TRBJ1-1
v_gene: TRBV5-1
CDR3nt: TGCGCCAGCAGTCGTTTGTCCAACACTGAAGCTTTCTTT
CDR3aa: CASSRLSNTEAFF

abundance: once
d_gene: NA
j_gene: TRBJ1-5
v_gene: TRBV28
CDR3nt: TGTGCCACCACTGGGGGGGTTGGTCAGCCCCAGCATTTT
CDR3aa: CATTGGVGQPQHF

abundance: NA
d_gene: NA
j_gene: TRBJ2-3
v_gene: TRBV3-1/TRBV3-2
CDR3nt: TGTGCCAGCAGCCCATCAACAGTAATCACAGATACGCAGTATTTT
CDR3aa: CASSPSTVITDTQYF

abundance: NA
d_gene: NA
j_gene: TRBJ2-2
v_gene: TRBV15
CDR3nt: TGTGCCACCAGCAGAGCTCTACTTCAGGGTGCCGGGGAGCTGTTTTTT
CDR3aa: CATSRALLQGAGELFF

abundance: NA
d_gene: NA
j_gene: TRBJ1-5
v_gene: TRBV5-4
CDR3nt: TGTGCCAGCAGCTTGGACATCGGTCAGCCCCAGCATTTT
CDR3aa: CASSLDIGQPQHF

abundance: NA
d_gene: NA
j_gene: TRBJ1-6
v_gene: TRBV5-4
CDR3nt: TGTGCCAGCAGCCGTCTACAGAGCTCCTATAATTCACCCCTCCACTTT
CDR3aa: CASSRLQSSYNSPLHF

abundance: NA
d_gene: NA
j_gene: TRBJ2-5
v_gene: TRBV4-1
CDR3nt: TGCGCCAGCAGCCCCGCCGGGGGAGGAGGGACCCAGTACTTC
CDR3aa: CASSPAGGGGTQYF

abundance: NA
d_gene: TRBD2
j_gene: TRBJ2-7
v_gene: TRBV29-1
CDR3nt: TGCAGCGTAGGACTAGCGGGGAGACACTACGAGCAGTACTTC
CDR3aa: CSVGLAGRHYEQYF

abundance: NA
d_gene: TRBD2
j_gene: TRBJ2-5
v_gene: TRBV2
CDR3nt: TGTGCCAGCACCCGCCAGATAGCGGGGTACCAAGAGACCCAGTACTTC
CDR3aa: CASTRQIAGYQETQYF